The subject of this entry is one T cell receptor beta chain. Deletions cut 6 bases from V and 0 bases from J, with 12 bases between. The CDR3 has 15 amino acids. This entry belongs to a study of cytomegalovirus exposure and HLA in healthy donors. The PCR used 60 Vbeta and 13 Jbeta primers. Measured with immunoSEQ multiplex PCR; TCRdb has only the in-frame clones, and not every one. The repertoire holds 200,000 to 250,000 clones, with about 77% as singletons. Sequencing was done on a sample of PBMCs. The sequence derives from a woman aged 25-40 years in good health and CMV-seronegative. V gene TRBV23-1 combines with J gene TRBJ1-5; D not certain. TRBV23-1 is an open reading frame, and its role is uncertain. The CDR3 nucleotides read TGCGCCAGCAGCGTAGGAGTTCTTAGCAATCAGCCCCAGCATTTT. This encodes CASSVGVLSNQPQHF.